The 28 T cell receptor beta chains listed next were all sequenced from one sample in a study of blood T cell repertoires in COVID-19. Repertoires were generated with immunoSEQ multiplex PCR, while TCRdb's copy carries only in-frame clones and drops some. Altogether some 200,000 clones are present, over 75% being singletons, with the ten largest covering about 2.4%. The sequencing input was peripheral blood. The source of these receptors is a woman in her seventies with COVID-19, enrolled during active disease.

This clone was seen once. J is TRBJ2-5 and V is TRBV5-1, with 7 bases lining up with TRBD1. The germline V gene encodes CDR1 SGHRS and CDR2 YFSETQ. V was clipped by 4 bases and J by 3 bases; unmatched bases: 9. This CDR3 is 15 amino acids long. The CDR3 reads CASSGGEGAEETQYF. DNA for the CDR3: TGCGCCAGCAGCGGAGGAGAGGGGGCTGAAGAGACCCAGTACTTC.

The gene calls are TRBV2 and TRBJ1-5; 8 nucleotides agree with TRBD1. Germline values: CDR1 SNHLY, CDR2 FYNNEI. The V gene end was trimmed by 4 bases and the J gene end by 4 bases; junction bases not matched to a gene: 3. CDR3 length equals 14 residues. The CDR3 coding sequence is TGTGCCAGCAGTGGGCAGGGGGCGAATCAGCCCCAGCATTTT. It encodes CASSGQGANQPQHF. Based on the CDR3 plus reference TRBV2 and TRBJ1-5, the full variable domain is EPEVTQTPSHQVTQMGQEVILRCVPISNHLYFYWYRQILGQKVEFLVSFYNNEISEKSEIFDDQFSVERPDGSNFTLKIRSTKLEDSAMYFCASSGQGANQPQHFGDGTRLSIL.

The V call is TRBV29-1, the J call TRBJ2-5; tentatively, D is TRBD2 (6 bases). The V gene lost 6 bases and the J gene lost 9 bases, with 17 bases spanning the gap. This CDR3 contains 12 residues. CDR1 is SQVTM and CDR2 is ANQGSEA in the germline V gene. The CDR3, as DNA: TGCAGCGTAGCCCGGGACCCGGGGGCCCAGTACTTC. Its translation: CSVARDPGAQYF.

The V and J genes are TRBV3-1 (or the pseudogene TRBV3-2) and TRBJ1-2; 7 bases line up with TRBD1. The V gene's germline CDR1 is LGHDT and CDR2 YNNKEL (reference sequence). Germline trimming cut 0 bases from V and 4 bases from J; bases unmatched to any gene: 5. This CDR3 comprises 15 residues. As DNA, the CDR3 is TGTGCCAGCAGCCAAGAGACAGGGAATACCTATGGCTACACCTTC. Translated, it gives CASSQETGNTYGYTF.

CDR3 loop: CASSSPLSPGNTIYF. CDR3 DNA: TGTGCCAGCAGCTCCCCTTTAAGCCCTGGAAACACCATATATTTT. V usage is TRBV7-2 and J usage is TRBJ1-3; D remains unclear. Germline CDR1 is SGHTA and CDR2 is FQGNSA. With 4 bases removed from V and 2 bases from J, the gap between germline ends came to 12 bases. This CDR3 spans 15 amino acids.

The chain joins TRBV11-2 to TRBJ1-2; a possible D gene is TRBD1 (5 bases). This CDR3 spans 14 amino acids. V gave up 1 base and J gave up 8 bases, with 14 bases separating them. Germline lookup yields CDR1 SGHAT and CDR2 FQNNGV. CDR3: CASSLVLGEEGYTF. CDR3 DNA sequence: TGTGCCAGCAGCTTAGTCCTAGGGGAGGAAGGCTACACCTTC.

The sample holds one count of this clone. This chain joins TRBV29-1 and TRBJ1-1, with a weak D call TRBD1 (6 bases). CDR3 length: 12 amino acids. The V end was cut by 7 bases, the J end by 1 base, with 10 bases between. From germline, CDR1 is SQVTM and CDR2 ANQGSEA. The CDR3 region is CSARTANTEAFF. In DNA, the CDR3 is TGCAGCGCTCGGACAGCGAACACTGAAGCTTTCTTT.

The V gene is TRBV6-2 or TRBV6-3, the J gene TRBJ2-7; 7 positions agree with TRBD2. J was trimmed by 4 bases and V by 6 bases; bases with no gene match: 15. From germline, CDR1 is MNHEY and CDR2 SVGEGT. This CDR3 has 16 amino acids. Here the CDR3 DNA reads TGTGCCAGCAGCTGGCCGACTAGCCGGATGAATTACGAGCAGTACTTC. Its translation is CASSWPTSRMNYEQYF.

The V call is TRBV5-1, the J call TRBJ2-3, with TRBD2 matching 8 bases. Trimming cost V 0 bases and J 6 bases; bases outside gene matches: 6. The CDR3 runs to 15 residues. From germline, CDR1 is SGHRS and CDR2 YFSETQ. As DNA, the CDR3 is TGCGCCAGCAGCTTGGAGGCGGGGGGCGCGGATACGCAGTATTTT. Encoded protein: CASSLEAGGADTQYF.

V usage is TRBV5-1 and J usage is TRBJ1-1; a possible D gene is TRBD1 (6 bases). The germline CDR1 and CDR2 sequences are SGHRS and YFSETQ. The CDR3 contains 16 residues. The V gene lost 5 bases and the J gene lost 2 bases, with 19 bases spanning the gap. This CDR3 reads CASRTRQALANTEAFF. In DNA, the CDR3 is TGCGCCAGCAGGACCCGACAGGCGCTAGCCAACACTGAAGCTTTCTTT.

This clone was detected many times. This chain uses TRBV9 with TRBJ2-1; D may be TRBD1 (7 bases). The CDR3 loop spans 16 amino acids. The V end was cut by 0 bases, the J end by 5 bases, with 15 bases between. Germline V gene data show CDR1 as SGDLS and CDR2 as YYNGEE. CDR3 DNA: TGTGCCAGCAGCGTAGGCCCTGACAGGGAGGACAATGAGCAGTTCTTC. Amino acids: CASSVGPDREDNEQFF.

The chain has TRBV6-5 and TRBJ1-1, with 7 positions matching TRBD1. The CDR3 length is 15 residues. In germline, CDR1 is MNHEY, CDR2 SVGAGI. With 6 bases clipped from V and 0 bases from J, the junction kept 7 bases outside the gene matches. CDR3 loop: CASSQTGRMNTEAFF. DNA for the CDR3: TGTGCCAGCAGCCAGACAGGGAGGATGAACACTGAAGCTTTCTTT.

CDR3 protein: CASSLAGAQETQYF. The CDR3 coding sequence is TGTGCCAGCAGCTTAGCGGGGGCTCAAGAGACCCAGTACTTC. The rearrangement links TRBV7-2 to TRBJ2-5; perhaps TRBD1 as D (6 bases). The V end was cut by 0 bases, the J end by 2 bases, with 7 bases between. Germline-derived CDR1 and CDR2 are SGHTA and FQGNSA. The CDR3 is made up of 14 amino acids.

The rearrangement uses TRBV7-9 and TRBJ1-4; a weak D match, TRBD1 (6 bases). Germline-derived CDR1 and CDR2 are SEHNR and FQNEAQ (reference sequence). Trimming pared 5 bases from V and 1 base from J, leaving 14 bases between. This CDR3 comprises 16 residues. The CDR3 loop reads CASSPGQTKTNEKLFF. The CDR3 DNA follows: TGTGCCAGCAGCCCTGGACAGACTAAAACTAATGAAAAACTGTTTTTT.

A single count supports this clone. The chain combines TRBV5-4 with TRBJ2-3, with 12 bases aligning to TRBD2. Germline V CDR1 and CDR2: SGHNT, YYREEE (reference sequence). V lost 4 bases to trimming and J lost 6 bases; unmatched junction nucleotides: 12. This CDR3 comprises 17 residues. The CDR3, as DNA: TGTGCCAGCAGCCCGGAGGGTCTAGCGGGAGGGGCGGATACGCAGTATTTT. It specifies CASSPEGLAGGADTQYF.

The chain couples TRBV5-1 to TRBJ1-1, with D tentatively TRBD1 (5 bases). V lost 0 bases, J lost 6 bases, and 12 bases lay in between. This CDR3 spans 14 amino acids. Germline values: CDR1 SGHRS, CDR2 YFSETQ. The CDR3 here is CASSLGQLGSEAFF. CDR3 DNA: TGCGCCAGCAGCTTGGGACAGCTAGGATCTGAAGCTTTCTTT.

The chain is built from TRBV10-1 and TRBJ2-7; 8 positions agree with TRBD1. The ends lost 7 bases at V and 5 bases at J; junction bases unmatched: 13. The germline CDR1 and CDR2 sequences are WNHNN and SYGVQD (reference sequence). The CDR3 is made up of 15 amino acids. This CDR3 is CASTKPNRGMDEQYF. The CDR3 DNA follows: TGCGCCAGCACTAAACCCAACAGGGGGATGGACGAGCAGTACTTC.

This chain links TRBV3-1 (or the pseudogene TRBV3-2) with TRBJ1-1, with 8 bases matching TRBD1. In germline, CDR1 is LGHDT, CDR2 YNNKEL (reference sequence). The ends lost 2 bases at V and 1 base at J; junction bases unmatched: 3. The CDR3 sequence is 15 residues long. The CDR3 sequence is CASSQQGAGNTEAFF. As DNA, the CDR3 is TGTGCCAGCAGCCAACAGGGGGCCGGGAACACTGAAGCTTTCTTT.

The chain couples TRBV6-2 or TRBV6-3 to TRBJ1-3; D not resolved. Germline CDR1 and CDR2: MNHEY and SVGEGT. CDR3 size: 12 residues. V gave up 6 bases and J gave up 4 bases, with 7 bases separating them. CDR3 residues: CASSRGGNTIYF. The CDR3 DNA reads TGTGCCAGCAGCCGCGGGGGAAACACCATATATTTT.

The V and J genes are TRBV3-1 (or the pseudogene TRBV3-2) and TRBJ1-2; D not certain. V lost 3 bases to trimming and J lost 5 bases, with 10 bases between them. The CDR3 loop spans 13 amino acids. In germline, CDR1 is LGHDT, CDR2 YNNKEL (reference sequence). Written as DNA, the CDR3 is TGTGCCAGCAGCCAGGGCGGAGGATATGGCTACACCTTC. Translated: CASSQGGGYGYTF.

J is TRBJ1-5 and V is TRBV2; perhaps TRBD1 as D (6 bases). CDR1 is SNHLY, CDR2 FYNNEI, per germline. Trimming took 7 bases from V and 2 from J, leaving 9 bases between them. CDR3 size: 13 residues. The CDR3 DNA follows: TGTGCCAGCATGGCAGGGGGCAATCAGCCCCAGCATTTT. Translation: CASMAGGNQPQHF.

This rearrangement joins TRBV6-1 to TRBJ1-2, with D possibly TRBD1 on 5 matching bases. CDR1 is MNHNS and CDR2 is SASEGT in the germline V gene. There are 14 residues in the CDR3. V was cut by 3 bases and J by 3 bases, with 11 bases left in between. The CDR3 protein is CASSEPGRDYGYTF. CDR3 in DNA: TGTGCCAGCAGTGAGCCCGGCAGGGACTATGGCTACACCTTC.

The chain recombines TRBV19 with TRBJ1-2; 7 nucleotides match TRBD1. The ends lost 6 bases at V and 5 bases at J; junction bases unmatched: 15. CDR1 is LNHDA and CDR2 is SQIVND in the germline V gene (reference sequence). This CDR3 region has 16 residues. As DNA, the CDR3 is TGTGCCAGTAGGAGAGAACACAACAGGGGAACATATGGCTACACCTTC. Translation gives CASRREHNRGTYGYTF.

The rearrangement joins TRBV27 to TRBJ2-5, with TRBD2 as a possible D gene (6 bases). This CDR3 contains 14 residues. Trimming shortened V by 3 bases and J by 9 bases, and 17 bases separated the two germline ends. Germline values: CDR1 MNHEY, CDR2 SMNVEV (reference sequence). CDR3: CASSFRTNLGAQYF. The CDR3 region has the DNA TGTGCCAGCAGTTTCCGGACTAACCTGGGGGCCCAGTACTTC.

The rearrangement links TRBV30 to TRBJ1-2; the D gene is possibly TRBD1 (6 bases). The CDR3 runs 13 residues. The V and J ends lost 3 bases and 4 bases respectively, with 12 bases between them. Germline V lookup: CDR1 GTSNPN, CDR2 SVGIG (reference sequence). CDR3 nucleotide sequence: TGTGCCTGGAGCGCCGGACAGTTCTATGGCTACACCTTC. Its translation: CAWSAGQFYGYTF.

The CDR3 region has the DNA TGTGCCAGCTCACCACCGATTCAGGCGGGAATTTCACCCCTCCACTTT. Translation: CASSPPIQAGISPLHF. The chain employs TRBV18 and TRBJ1-6; no definite D call. Germline V lookup: CDR1 KGHSH, CDR2 LQKENI. CDR3 size: 16 residues. Trimming removed 0 bases from V and 9 bases from J, with 15 bases in between.

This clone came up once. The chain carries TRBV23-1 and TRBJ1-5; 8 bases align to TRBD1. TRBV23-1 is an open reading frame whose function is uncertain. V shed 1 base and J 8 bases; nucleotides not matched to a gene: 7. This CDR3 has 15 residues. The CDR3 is CASSQFAGGGEPQHF. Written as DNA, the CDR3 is TGCGCCAGCAGTCAATTCGCAGGGGGCGGAGAGCCCCAGCATTTT.

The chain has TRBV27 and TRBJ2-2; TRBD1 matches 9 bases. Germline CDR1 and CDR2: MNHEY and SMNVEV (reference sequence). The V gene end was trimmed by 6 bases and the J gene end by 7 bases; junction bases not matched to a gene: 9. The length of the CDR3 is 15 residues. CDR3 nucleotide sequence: TGTGCCAGCAGCGGGGAACAGGGGGCCGGCGGGGAGCTGTTTTTT. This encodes CASSGEQGAGGELFF.